This entry is about one T cell receptor beta chain. The table lists this clonotype with a few counts. Which antigen it targets is not known. The record has no base qualities; no much larger clone is one base away. The data are from a study of spatial heterogeneity in lung cancer (dated by TCRdb to between 2018 and 2020). Describing the broader study: Beta-chain transcripts were consistently detected in greater numbers than alpha-chain transcripts, which likely reflected higher beta-chain transcript abundance. TCR repertoire features were related to nonsynonymous mutation counts determined by whole-exome sequencing of tumor tissue. In non-small cell lung cancer, the study made a quantitative comparison of TCR alpha and beta repertoires among multiple tumor regions, matched nontumor lung and blood. At surgery, hundreds of tumor regions, 63 to 70 matched nontumor lung samples and about 56 PBMC samples were TCR-sequenced for both alpha and beta chains. In the raw uncorrected reads, each unique combination of TCR and UMI appeared more than ten times on average.

CDR1 and CDR2 are read off the germline V gene (reference sequence) as DFQATT and SNEGSKA. From the cysteine through the phenylalanine, the CDR3 covers 17 amino acids. CDR3 DNA is the only sequence kept; it has 51 bases, read in frame from the first base. The germline ends are 16 bases apart after V is trimmed by 1 base and J by 0 bases. The method was 5' RACE. The instrument given in TCRdb is NextSeq 500. To allow correction of PCR and sequencing errors, the TCR library protocol tagged every TCR cDNA molecule with a unique molecular identifier. The paper's processing steps were these. Decombinator tools were used for TCR identification, UMI-based error correction and CDR3 extraction. Expanded TCRs were defined as those above a frequency of 2 per 1,000, corresponding to the top 1% of the tumor frequency distribution. Renyi diversity was computed with the R vegan package after each repertoire had been subsampled 100 times to 5,000 TCRs. CDR3 similarity networks were built from amino acid triplet string-kernel similarity, with CDR3s being connected when pairwise similarity was above 0.82. The public reads were reanalyzed by TCRdb: fastp trimming at Q25, MiXCR alignment, in-frame beta chains only. Entries are consolidated by CDR3 protein sequence, retaining the most common genes and DNA. The authors' filters were not applied to this entry. The sample table shows 48,000 or so distinct CDR3 sequences, and about 5.8% are seen once. Jointly, the top ten make up around 10% of the sample.

The research as a whole found: Ubiquitous expanded tumor TCRs were detected in blood more often at tumor resection than at routine follow-up. Confirming at a functional level the hypothesis that regional TCRs recognize regional mutations was considered to require additional single-cell paired TCR alpha and beta sequencing.

The sample's time point, from its label and the paper: sample taken at primary tumor resection. The donors were about 65 patients from the lung TRACERx cohort who had early-stage, untreated non-small cell lung cancer. Without any cell sorting, TCR sequencing was performed on whole RNA extracted either from tumor and nontumor lung tissue or from cryopreserved PBMC samples. Patients were selected for TCR sequencing only if sufficient RNA was available from at least two tumor regions. Material: PBMCs, obtained at surgery. The TCR was taken from a male donor with early-stage non-small cell lung cancer. Recombination joined TRBV20-1 with TRBJ2-1, with the D segment possibly TRBD1 or TRBD2, each aligning over 5 bases. The CDR3 protein: CSARVLGTASSYNEQFF. The DNA sequence is as follows: TGCAGTGCTAGAGTACTAGGGACGGCTAGCTCCTACAATGAGCAGTTCTTC.